This TCR beta chain was sequenced for a study of Ad26.COV2.S vaccination and SARS-CoV-2 variants. Study overall: The donor was enrolled in the Ad26.COV2.S arm of the COV1001 trial. Recipients of Ad26.COV2.S got it intramuscularly, once or twice 56 days apart.

Only in-frame clones appear in the TCRdb table, and some are missing; sequencing was by immunoSEQ multiplex PCR. The sample has about 480,000 clones, 87% seen once. Treatment specified: some 20 received Ad26.COV2.S at low or high dose, single or two shots; several received placebo; per-sample allocation not given. Sampling occurred on day 63 after the first vaccine or placebo injection. Study results and caveats: There was a possibility that the TCR breadth and depth analyses underestimated total T cell responses.

Note on this clone: No antigen is known for it.

With 3 bases removed from V and 0 bases from J, the gap between germline ends came to 12 bases. The CDR3 spans 15 residues. CDR1 is GTSNPN, CDR2 SVGIG, per germline (reference sequence). The chain carries TRBV30 and TRBJ1-5; D is perhaps TRBD1 (5 bases). This TCR was recovered from a person between 18 and 65 years old who received the Ad26.COV2.S COVID-19 vaccine or a placebo. This specimen consisted of peripheral blood, obtained in a trial of Ad26.COV2.S vaccine versus placebo. CDR3 sequence (DNA): TGTGCCTGGAGCCACGGGGGGAATAGCAATCAGCCCCAGCATTTT. This gives the protein CAWSHGGNSNQPQHF.